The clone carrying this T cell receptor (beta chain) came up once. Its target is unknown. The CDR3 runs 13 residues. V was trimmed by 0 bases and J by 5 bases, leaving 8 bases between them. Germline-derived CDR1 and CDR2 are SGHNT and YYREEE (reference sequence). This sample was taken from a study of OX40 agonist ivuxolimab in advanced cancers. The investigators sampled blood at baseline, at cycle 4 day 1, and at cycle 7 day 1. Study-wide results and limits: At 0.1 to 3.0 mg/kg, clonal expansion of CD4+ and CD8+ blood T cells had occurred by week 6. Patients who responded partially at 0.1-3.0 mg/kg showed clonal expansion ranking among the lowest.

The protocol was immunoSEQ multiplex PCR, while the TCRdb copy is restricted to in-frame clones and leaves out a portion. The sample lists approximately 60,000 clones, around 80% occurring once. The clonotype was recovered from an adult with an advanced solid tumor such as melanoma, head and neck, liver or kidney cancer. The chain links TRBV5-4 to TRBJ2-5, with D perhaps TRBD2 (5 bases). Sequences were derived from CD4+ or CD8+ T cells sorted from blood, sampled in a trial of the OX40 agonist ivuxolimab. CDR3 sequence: CASSLASQETQYF. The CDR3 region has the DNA TGTGCCAGCAGCTTGGCTAGCCAGGAGACCCAGTACTTC.